The rows below give T cell receptor beta chains drawn from one sample of a study of T cells after yellow fever vaccination. From the 5' RACE reads, TCRdb called clonotypes with MiXCR, one entry per CDR3 protein. The sample contains hundreds of thousands of distinct CDR3 sequences, around 20% of which appear only once. Sequenced material: PBMCs, taken before the yellow fever booster vaccination. The receptors come from a young man who received the YFV17D yellow fever vaccine. CDR3s leave out the opening cysteine and the closing phenylalanine or tryptophan. The order of the fields is D gene, V gene, CDR3 protein. The D gene is left open where the match is weak.

d_call: TRBD1; v_call: TRBV6-2/TRBV6-3; cdr3_aa: ATRQGAKNIQY
d_call: NA; v_call: TRBV12-3/TRBV12-4; cdr3_aa: ASSFRGELF
d_call: NA; v_call: TRBV12-3/TRBV12-4; cdr3_aa: ASSAPSLARDTQY
d_call: NA; v_call: TRBV6-4; cdr3_aa: ASSDTYYGLDTGELF
d_call: NA; v_call: TRBV7-2; cdr3_aa: ASSSPPDGETQY
d_call: NA; v_call: TRBV20-1; cdr3_aa: SANTAAEWYNEQF
d_call: NA; v_call: TRBV5-1; cdr3_aa: ASSGERANEKLF
d_call: TRBD2; v_call: TRBV20-1; cdr3_aa: SARDQAGVGETQY
d_call: NA; v_call: TRBV5-1; cdr3_aa: ASSLENQKPF
d_call: NA; v_call: TRBV11-2; cdr3_aa: ASSPRRDTEAF
d_call: TRBD1; v_call: TRBV5-5; cdr3_aa: ASTATGQGNTEAF
d_call: TRBD1; v_call: TRBV20-1; cdr3_aa: SAQQGAETNNEQF
d_call: NA; v_call: TRBV7-9; cdr3_aa: ASSLSGTSGNTIY
d_call: NA; v_call: TRBV6-2/TRBV6-3; cdr3_aa: ASSYGLEGHGYT
d_call: TRBD2; v_call: TRBV10-2; cdr3_aa: ASKERGNTDTQY
d_call: NA; v_call: TRBV6-6; cdr3_aa: ASSYRLAPLNEQF
d_call: NA; v_call: TRBV18; cdr3_aa: ASSPDNYEQY
d_call: NA; v_call: TRBV6-2/TRBV6-3; cdr3_aa: ATGGLMNEQF
d_call: TRBD2; v_call: TRBV20-1; cdr3_aa: SARSTSGGYNEQF
d_call: TRBD2; v_call: TRBV5-1; cdr3_aa: ASSLSAGGTDTQY
d_call: NA; v_call: TRBV7-9; cdr3_aa: ASSLSWDKGGYT
d_call: NA; v_call: TRBV5-1; cdr3_aa: ASFPRKVEETQY